The 3 T cell receptor beta chains below all came from one sample that was sequenced in a study of T cells after yellow fever vaccination. TCRdb fed the 5' RACE reads into MiXCR, producing one record per CDR3 protein. Among some 220,000 distinct CDR3 sequences listed, around 3.1% were seen once. This specimen consisted of CD4+ T cells sorted from PBMCs, obtained 10 days after the yellow fever booster vaccination. These TCRs come from a man younger than 30 who received the YFV17D yellow fever vaccine.

This clonotype was detected only a few times. The chain carries TRBV7-2 and TRBJ1-2, with TRBD1 as a possible D gene (5 bases). CDR1 and CDR2 from the germline V gene are SGHTA and FQGNSA. The CDR3 extends over 13 amino acids. V shed 7 bases and J shed 8 bases, with 17 bases lying between them. The CDR3 loop is CASTISTGDGYTF. The DNA for the CDR3 is TGTGCCAGCACCATCTCGACCGGGGACGGCTACACCTTC.

This clonotype has more than one count but fewer than ten. The chain has TRBV4-3 and TRBJ1-2; D is perhaps TRBD1 (6 bases). The germline V gene has CDR1 LGHNA and CDR2 YSLEER. The V end lost 0 bases, the J end lost 1 base, and 12 bases lay between the germline ends. The CDR3 runs to 16 residues. This chain's CDR3 is CASSQEKRGFNYGYTF. CDR3 nucleotides: TGCGCCAGCAGCCAAGAGAAGAGGGGGTTTAACTATGGCTACACCTTC.

This clonotype was recorded a few times. The chain carries TRBV5-4 and TRBJ2-2; perhaps TRBD1 as D (5 bases). V was shortened by 4 bases and J by 1 base, with 8 bases between the two germline ends. CDR3 size: 14 residues. Per the germline V gene, CDR1 is SGHNT and CDR2 is YYREEE (reference sequence). CDR3 sequence: CASSRTLNTGELFF. The CDR3 coding sequence is TGTGCCAGCAGCAGGACACTGAACACCGGGGAGCTGTTTTTT.